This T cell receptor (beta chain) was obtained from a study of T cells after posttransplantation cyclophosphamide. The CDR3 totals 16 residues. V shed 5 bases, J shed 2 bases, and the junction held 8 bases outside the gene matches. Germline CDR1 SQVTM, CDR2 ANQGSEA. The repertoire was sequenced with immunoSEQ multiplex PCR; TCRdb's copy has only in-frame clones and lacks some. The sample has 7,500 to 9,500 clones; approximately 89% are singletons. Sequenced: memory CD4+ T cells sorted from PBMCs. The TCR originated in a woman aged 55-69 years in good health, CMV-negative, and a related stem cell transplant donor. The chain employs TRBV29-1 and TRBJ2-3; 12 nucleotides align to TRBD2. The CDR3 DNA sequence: TGCAGCGTTTCGACTAGCGGGGGCCCCCTCACAGATACGCAGTATTTT. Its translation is CSVSTSGGPLTDTQYF.